This T cell receptor (beta chain) originates from a study of blood T cell repertoires in COVID-19. About the research overall: Samples came from the United States, Italy and Spain, spanning acute and convalescent COVID-19. PBMCs, B-cell-depleted T cells, or T cells were the source of the cDNA or gDNA that made up the material.

Authors' processing steps: Quantification of nucleated cells was approximated via reference gene primer amplification. Sequencing used immunoSEQ multiplex PCR; TCRdb keeps in-frame clones, though not all of them. V and J calls and clone size are as listed in that table; D and trimming were resolved from the DNA. Of 300,000 to 400,000 clones in the sample, under 90% were seen once. The Seattle site enrolled patients during active infection and followed them longitudinally. CDR1 and CDR2 from the germline V gene are SGHVS and FQNEAQ. The V end was cut by 1 base, the J end by 0 bases, with 4 bases between. The CDR3 extends over 15 amino acids.

The material sequenced was peripheral blood. The clonotype comes from a woman in her twenties or thirties with COVID-19, enrolled during active disease. V is TRBV7-8 and J is TRBJ1-6; D call uncertain. The CDR3 DNA follows: TGTGCCAGCAGCTTAGTCAGCTCCTATAATTCACCCCTCCACTTT. Amino acids: CASSLVSSYNSPLHF.